Listed below are T cell receptor beta chains from one sample, sequenced in a study of memory CD4+ T cells and cytomegalovirus serostatus. Measured with immunoSEQ multiplex PCR; TCRdb has only the in-frame clones, and not every one. The repertoire holds under 50,000 clones, with about 78% as singletons. The sample was memory CD4+ T cells from blood. These receptors originate from an adult in good health and CMV-seronegative. Each CDR3 is given with its conserved first and last residue. The D gene is left open where the match is weak. Clone size is given for some rows only: seen once, a few or many times, or a class if the clone is expanded.

CDR3 protein	CDR3 DNA	V gene	clone size	D gene	J gene
CASSLDGGRTNQPQHF	TGTGCCAGCAGCTTAGACGGTGGACGCACGAATCAGCCCCAGCATTTT	TRBV7-2	few	-	TRBJ1-5
CASSLGWEETQYF	TGTGCCAGCAGCTTGGGATGGGAAGAGACCCAGTACTTC	TRBV5-6	-	-	TRBJ2-5
CASSPPGTGGYNEQFF	TGTGCCAGCTCACCACCGGGGACAGGGGGGTACAATGAGCAGTTCTTC	TRBV18	-	TRBD1	TRBJ2-1
CASSQEGNPGSVMNTEAFF	TGCGCCAGCAGCCAAGAGGGGAATCCAGGCTCTGTTATGAACACTGAAGCTTTCTTT	TRBV4-3	-	-	TRBJ1-1
CASSSRPDAYEQYF	TGTGCCAGCAGTTCCAGGCCCGACGCCTACGAGCAGTACTTC	TRBV27	-	-	TRBJ2-7
CARPRRGESTEAFF	TGTGCCAGACCCCGGAGGGGCGAGAGCACTGAAGCTTTCTTT	TRBV6-4	-	-	TRBJ1-1
CASTWTGTESNQPQHF	TGTGCCAGCACCTGGACCGGGACAGAGAGCAATCAGCCCCAGCATTTT	TRBV5-5	-	TRBD1	TRBJ1-5
CACGRNYVNTEAFF	TGTGCCTGCGGGAGAAACTACGTGAACACTGAAGCTTTCTTT	TRBV2	few	-	TRBJ1-1
CASSPRLADTQYF	TGTGCCAGCAGCCCGCGCTTGGCAGATACGCAGTATTTT	TRBV14	-	-	TRBJ2-3
CASKRLARPPGYEQYF	TGTGCCAGCAAAAGATTAGCCCGCCCCCCTGGCTACGAGCAGTACTTC	TRBV25-1	-	-	TRBJ2-7
CASSSRTSGGKNSYNEQFF	TGTGCCAGCAGCTCCCGGACTAGCGGGGGAAAAAACTCCTACAATGAGCAGTTCTTC	TRBV7-8	-	TRBD2	TRBJ2-1
CASRRTGATETQYF	TGTGCCAGCCGACGGACAGGGGCAACGGAGACCCAGTACTTC	TRBV6-1	-	TRBD1	TRBJ2-5
CASKSGVIDTQYF	TGTGCCAGCAAATCGGGGGTAATAGATACGCAGTATTTT	TRBV28	-	-	TRBJ2-3
CASSLQPETGANTGELFF	TGTGCCAGCAGCCTCCAGCCTGAGACAGGGGCGAACACCGGGGAGCTGTTTTTT	TRBV5-5	-	TRBD1	TRBJ2-2
CASSSPDRGNSPLHF	TGTGCCAGCAGTTCCCCAGACAGGGGTAATTCACCCCTCCACTTT	TRBV6-6	-	TRBD1	TRBJ1-6
CASRQGALPQETQYF	TGTGCCAGCAGACAGGGGGCTTTGCCCCAAGAGACCCAGTACTTC	TRBV2	-	TRBD1	TRBJ2-5
CASSQSRAGWGRSYNEQFF	TGCGCCAGCAGCCAATCACGAGCGGGGTGGGGACGGTCCTACAATGAGCAGTTCTTC	TRBV4-3	-	TRBD2	TRBJ2-1
CALRRADNSPLHF	TGTGCCCTCAGGAGGGCAGATAATTCACCCCTCCACTTT	TRBV30	-	-	TRBJ1-6
CASRGAGVSGANVLTF	TGTGCCAGCAGAGGAGCAGGTGTTTCTGGGGCCAACGTCCTGACTTTC	TRBV2	once	-	TRBJ2-6
CASSRMGRVDTGELFF	TGTGCCAGCTCAAGGATGGGCCGGGTGGACACCGGGGAGCTGTTTTTT	TRBV18	-	-	TRBJ2-2
CASSPTGVRETQYF	TGTGCCAGCAGCCCGACAGGGGTTAGAGAGACCCAGTACTTC	TRBV7-9	-	TRBD1	TRBJ2-5
CASSKQRHYSNQPQHF	TGTGCCAGCTCGAAACAGCGCCATTATAGCAATCAGCCCCAGCATTTT	TRBV5-3	-	-	TRBJ1-5
CASSLNSYGYTF	TGTGCCAGCAGCTTAAATAGTTATGGCTACACCTTC	TRBV7-2	-	-	TRBJ1-2
CASSSDRGGGRNTGELFF	TGCGCCAGCAGCTCGGACAGGGGAGGTGGAAGGAACACCGGGGAGCTGTTTTTT	TRBV5-1	-	TRBD1	TRBJ2-2